This section outlines one T cell receptor beta chain sequence together with its context. What it recognizes is unknown. The data were taken from a study of cytomegalovirus exposure and HLA in healthy donors. Study information: There were about 86 million unique TCRs (from HLA-typed donors) in an early data release. The Caucasian-associated ancestry cluster held around 81% of 350 to 450 genotyped donors.

Study-level findings and limits: Available immune exposure information was restricted to CMV serostatus only.

Primers for the PCR totalled 60 Vbeta and 13 Jbeta. Some clones are missing from TCRdb's copy, which holds only in-frame ones; the method was immunoSEQ multiplex PCR. Of under 200,000 clones in the sample, about 62% were seen once. The CDR3 is 13 amino acids. From germline, CDR1 is PRHDT and CDR2 FYEKMQ (reference sequence). The V end lost 4 bases, the J end lost 10 bases, and 13 bases lay between the germline ends. The chain combines TRBV13 with TRBJ1-4; TRBD1 is a possible D gene (6 bases). The sample consisted of PBMCs. This TCR was sampled from a man aged 35-49 years in good health and CMV-seronegative. DNA of the CDR3: TGTGCCAGCAGCTCGGGACAATTGGGAAAACTGTTTTTT. Translated: CASSSGQLGKLFF.